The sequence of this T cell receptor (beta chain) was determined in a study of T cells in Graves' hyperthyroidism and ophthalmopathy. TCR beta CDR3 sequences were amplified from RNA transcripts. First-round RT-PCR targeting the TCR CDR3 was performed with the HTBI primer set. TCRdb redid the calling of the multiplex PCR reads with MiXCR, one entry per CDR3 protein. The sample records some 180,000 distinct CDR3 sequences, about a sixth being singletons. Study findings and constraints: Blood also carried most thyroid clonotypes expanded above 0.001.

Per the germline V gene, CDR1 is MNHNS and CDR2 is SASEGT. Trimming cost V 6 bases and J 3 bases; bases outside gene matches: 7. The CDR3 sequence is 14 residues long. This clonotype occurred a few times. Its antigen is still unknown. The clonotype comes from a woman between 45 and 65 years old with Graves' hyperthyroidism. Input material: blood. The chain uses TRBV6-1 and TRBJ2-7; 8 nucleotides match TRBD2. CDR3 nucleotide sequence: TGTGCCAGCAGCCGGGAGGGGGGGTACTACGAGCAGTACTTC. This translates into CASSREGGYYEQYF.